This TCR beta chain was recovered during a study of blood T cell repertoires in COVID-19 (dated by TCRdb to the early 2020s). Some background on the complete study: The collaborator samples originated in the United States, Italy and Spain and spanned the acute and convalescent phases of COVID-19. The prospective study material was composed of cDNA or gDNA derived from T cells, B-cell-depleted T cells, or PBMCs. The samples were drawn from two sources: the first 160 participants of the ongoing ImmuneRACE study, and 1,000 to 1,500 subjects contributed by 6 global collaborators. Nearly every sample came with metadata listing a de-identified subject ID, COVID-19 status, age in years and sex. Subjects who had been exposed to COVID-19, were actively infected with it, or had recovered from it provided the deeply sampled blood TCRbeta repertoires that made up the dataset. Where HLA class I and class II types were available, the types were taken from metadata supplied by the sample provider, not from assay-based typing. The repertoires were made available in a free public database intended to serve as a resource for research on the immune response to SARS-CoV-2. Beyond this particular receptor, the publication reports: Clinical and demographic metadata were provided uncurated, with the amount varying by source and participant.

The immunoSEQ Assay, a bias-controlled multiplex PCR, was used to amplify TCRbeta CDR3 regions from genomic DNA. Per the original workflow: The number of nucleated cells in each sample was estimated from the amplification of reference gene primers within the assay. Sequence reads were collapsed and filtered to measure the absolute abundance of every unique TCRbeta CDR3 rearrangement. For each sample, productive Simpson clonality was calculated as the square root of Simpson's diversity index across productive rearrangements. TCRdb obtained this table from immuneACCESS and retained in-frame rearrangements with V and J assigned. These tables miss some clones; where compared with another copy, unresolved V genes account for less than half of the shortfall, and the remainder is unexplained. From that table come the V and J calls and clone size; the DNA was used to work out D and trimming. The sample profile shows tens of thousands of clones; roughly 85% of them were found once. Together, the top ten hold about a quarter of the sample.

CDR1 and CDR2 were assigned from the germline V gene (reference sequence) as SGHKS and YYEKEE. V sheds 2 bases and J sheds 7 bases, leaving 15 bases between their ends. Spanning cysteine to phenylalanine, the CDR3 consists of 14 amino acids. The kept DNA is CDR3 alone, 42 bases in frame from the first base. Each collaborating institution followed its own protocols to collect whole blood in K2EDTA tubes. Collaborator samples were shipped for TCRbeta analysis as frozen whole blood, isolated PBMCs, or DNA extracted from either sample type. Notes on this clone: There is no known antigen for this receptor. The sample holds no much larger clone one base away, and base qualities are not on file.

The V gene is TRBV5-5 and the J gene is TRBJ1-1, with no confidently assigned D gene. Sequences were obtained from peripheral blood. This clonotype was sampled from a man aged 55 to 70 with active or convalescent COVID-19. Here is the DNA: TGTGCCAGCAGCTTTCTGCCAGCGGAACTTGAAGCTTTCTTT. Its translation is CASSFLPAELEAFF.